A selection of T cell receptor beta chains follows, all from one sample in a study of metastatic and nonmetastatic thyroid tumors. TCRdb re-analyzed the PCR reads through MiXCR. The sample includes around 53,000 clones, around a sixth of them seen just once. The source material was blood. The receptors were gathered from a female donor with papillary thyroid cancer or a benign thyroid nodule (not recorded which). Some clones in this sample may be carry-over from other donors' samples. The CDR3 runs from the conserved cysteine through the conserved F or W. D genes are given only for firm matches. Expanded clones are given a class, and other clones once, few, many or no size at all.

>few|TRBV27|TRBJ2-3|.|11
CASGPADTQYF
TGTGCCAGCGGACCCGCGGATACGCAGTATTTT
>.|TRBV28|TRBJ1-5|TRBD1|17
CASSLSGQGGDNQPQHF
TGTGCCAGCAGTTTATCAGGTCAGGGGGGCGACAATCAGCCCCAGCATTTT
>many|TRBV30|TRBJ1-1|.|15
CAWSVRLTRNTEAFF
TGTGCCTGGAGTGTACGGCTCACCCGAAACACTGAAGCTTTCTTT
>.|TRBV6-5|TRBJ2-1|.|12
CASSYSPNEQFF
TGTGCCAGCAGTTACTCCCCTAATGAGCAGTTCTTC
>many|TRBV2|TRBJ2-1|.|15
CASTRVVAGSDEQFF
TGTGCCAGCACCCGAGTGGTTGCTGGTTCGGATGAGCAGTTCTTC
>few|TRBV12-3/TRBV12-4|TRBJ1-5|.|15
CASSRHLWGNQPQHF
TGTGCCAGCAGTCGACACCTTTGGGGCAATCAGCCCCAGCATTTT
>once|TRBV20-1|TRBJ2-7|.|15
CSARYPRQWFGEQYF
TGCAGTGCTAGATATCCTAGACAGTGGTTTGGAGAGCAGTACTTC
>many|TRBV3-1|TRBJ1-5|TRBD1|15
CASSRGTGGNQPQHF
TGTGCCAGCAGCCGGGGGACAGGGGGAAATCAGCCCCAGCATTTT
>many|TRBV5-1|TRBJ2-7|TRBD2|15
CASSWTGGIDREQYF
TGCGCCAGCAGCTGGACGGGAGGGATCGATCGGGAGCAGTACTTC
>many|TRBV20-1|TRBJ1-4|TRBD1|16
CSARQNPGQWNEKLFF
TGCAGTGCTAGGCAGAATCCGGGACAGTGGAATGAAAAACTGTTTTTT
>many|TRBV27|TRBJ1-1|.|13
CASSSRVSTEAFF
TGTGCCAGCAGTTCCAGGGTTAGCACTGAAGCTTTCTTT
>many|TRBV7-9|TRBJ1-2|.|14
CASSLAGTGYGYTF
TGTGCCAGCAGCTTAGCCGGGACGGGATATGGCTACACCTTC
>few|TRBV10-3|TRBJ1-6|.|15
CAISEGEHQGSPPHF
TGTGCCATCAGTGAGGGGGAACACCAGGGTTCACCCCCCCACTTT
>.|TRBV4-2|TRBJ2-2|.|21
CASSPGVRFRQDWAKAGELFF
TGTGCCAGCAGCCCTGGTGTTCGGTTTCGGCAGGACTGGGCTAAGGCCGGGGAGCTGTTTTTT
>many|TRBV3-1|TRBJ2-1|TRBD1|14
CASGHPGQGDEQFF
TGTGCCAGCGGACACCCGGGACAGGGCGATGAGCAGTTCTTC
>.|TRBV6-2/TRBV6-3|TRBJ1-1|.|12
CASSSRGCEAFF
TGTGCCAGCAGTTCCCGTGGCTGTGAAGCTTTCTTT
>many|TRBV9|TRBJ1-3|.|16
CASSVESGQGGNTIYF
TGTGCCAGCAGCGTAGAGTCAGGGCAGGGAGGAAACACCATATATTTT
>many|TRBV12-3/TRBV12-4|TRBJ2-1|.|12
CASSYRRGEQFF
TGTGCCAGCAGCTACCGTAGGGGCGAGCAGTTCTTC
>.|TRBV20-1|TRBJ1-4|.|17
CSAIDMMVVSDNEKLFF
TGCAGTGCTATCGACATGATGGTGGTGTCGGATAATGAAAAACTGTTTTTT
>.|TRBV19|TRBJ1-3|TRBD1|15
CASRDRGLSGNTIYF
TGTGCCAGTCGGGACAGGGGCCTCTCTGGAAACACCATATATTTT
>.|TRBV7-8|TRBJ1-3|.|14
CASIPGSSGNTIYF
TGTGCCAGCATCCCGGGGAGCTCTGGAAACACCATATATTTT
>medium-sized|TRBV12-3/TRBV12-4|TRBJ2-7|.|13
CASSARPDYEQYF
TGTGCCAGCTCAGCCCGGCCCGATTACGAGCAGTACTTC
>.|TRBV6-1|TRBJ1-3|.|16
CASSRDLPRPGNTIYF
TGTGCCAGCAGTCGGGACCTTCCGAGGCCTGGAAACACCATATATTTT
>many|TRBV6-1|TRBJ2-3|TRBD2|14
CASSPGTSGDTQYF
TGTGCCAGCAGTCCCGGGACTAGCGGAGATACGCAGTATTTT
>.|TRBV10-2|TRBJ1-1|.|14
CASKKHGTEAEAFF
TGCGCCAGCAAGAAACACGGGACCGAAGCTGAAGCTTTCTTT